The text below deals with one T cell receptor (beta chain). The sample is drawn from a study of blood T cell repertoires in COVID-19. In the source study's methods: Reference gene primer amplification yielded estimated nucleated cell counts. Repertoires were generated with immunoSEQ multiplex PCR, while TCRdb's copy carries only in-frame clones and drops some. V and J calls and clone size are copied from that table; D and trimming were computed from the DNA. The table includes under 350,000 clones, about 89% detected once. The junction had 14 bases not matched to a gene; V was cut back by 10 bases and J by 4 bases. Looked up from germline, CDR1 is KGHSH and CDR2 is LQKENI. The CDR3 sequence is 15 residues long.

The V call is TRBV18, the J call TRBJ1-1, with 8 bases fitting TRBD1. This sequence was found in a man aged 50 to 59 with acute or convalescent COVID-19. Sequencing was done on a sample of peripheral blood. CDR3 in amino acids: CATQGAQVQGTEAFF. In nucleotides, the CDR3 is TGTGCCACTCAGGGGGCACAGGTTCAGGGCACTGAAGCTTTCTTT.